The 23 T cell receptor beta chains given below trace back to one sample, sequenced in a study of pediatric ulcerative colitis. TCRdb's table, derived via immunoSEQ multiplex PCR, lists solely in-frame clones and lacks some. The table has roughly 38,000 clones, less than 90% seen once. Sequenced input: blood. The receptors derive from a girl aged 5 to 17 with moderate ulcerative colitis.

This clone was detected once. V and J are TRBV6-5 and TRBJ2-7, with 11 bases identical to TRBD2. Per germline, CDR1 MNHEY and CDR2 SVGAGI. The ends lost 4 bases at V and 2 bases at J; junction bases unmatched: 4. The CDR3 length is 15 residues. This CDR3 is CASSWGLAETYEQYF. The CDR3 region has the DNA TGTGCCAGCAGTTGGGGACTAGCGGAAACCTACGAGCAGTACTTC.

The chain is built from TRBV19 and TRBJ2-1; no firm D call. The ends were cut back, 1 base at V and 12 bases at J, with 16 bases in the middle. This CDR3 region has 14 residues. From germline, CDR1 is LNHDA and CDR2 SQIVND (reference sequence). The CDR3: CASSIGGLEVLQFF. CDR3 DNA sequence: TGTGCCAGTAGTATAGGTGGATTAGAAGTTTTGCAGTTCTTC.

The rearrangement uses TRBV5-1 and TRBJ2-3; the D is unclear. Trimming stripped 3 bases from V and 2 bases from J, with 10 bases between. Germline V lookup: CDR1 SGHRS, CDR2 YFSETQ. The CDR3 loop spans 14 amino acids. CDR3 protein: CASSSGFTTDTQYF. In DNA form, the CDR3 reads TGCGCCAGCAGCTCTGGATTTACCACAGATACGCAGTATTTT.

The chain is built from TRBV6-6 and TRBJ2-6; D assignment may be TRBD1 or TRBD2 (5 bases each). CDR3 length: 15 residues. V was shortened by 7 bases and J by 1 base, with 11 bases between the two germline ends. Germline values: CDR1 MNHNY, CDR2 SVGAGI (reference sequence). CDR3 in DNA: TGTGCCAGCAAAAGAGGGGCGTCTGGGGCCAACGTCCTGACTTTC. Residues: CASKRGASGANVLTF.

This chain connects TRBV7-9 to TRBJ2-6; D is ambiguous. Germline loops: CDR1 SEHNR, CDR2 FQNEAQ (reference sequence). V lost 8 bases and J 2 bases, leaving 19 bases between the germline ends. This CDR3 is built from 17 residues. The CDR3 DNA sequence: TGTGCCAGCCTAACGACCCAACCAGAACCTGGGGCCAACGTCCTGACTTTC. Translated, it gives CASLTTQPEPGANVLTF.

CDR3 in DNA: TGCGCCAGCAGCCAAGGCGAGCACACCGGGGAGCTGTTTTTT. It specifies CASSQGEHTGELFF. The chain links TRBV4-3 to TRBJ2-2; D gene uncertain. CDR1 and CDR2 from the germline V gene are LGHNA and YSLEER. This CDR3 contains 14 residues. The V end was cut by 1 base, the J end by 3 bases, with 6 bases between.

This chain uses TRBV6-1 with TRBJ1-5, with 10 bases that match TRBD1. V lost 3 bases, J lost 2 bases, and 4 bases stayed unmatched. CDR3 length: 16 amino acids. Germline CDR1 and CDR2: MNHNS and SASEGT. The CDR3 reads CASSEGQGLGNQPQHF. CDR3 sequence (DNA): TGTGCCAGCAGTGAGGGACAGGGGTTAGGCAATCAGCCCCAGCATTTT.

The chain employs TRBV2 and TRBJ2-2, with 10 bases lining up with TRBD2. CDR1 is SNHLY, CDR2 FYNNEI, per germline. The CDR3 loop spans 16 amino acids. The junction had 12 bases not matched to a gene; V was cut back by 6 bases and J by 8 bases. CDR3 amino acids: CASRATSGIGLGELFF. The DNA for the CDR3 is TGTGCCAGCAGGGCAACTAGCGGGATCGGTTTAGGGGAGCTGTTTTTT.

The chain combines TRBV7-9 with TRBJ2-3; 10 nucleotides align to TRBD2. This CDR3 is built from 17 residues. Germline CDR1 and CDR2: SEHNR and FQNEAQ (reference sequence). J lost 0 bases, V lost 4 bases, and 7 bases had no gene match. CDR3 sequence: CASSSLIAGGSTDTQYF. In DNA, the CDR3 is TGTGCCAGCAGCTCCCTCATAGCGGGGGGAAGCACAGATACGCAGTATTTT.

The chain links TRBV10-2 to TRBJ1-4; tentatively, D is TRBD1 (5 bases). V lost 6 bases and J 12 bases, leaving 17 bases between the germline ends. The CDR3 has 13 amino acids. Germline V gene lookup returns CDR1 WSHSY and CDR2 SAAADI. In nucleotides, the CDR3 is TGCGCCAGCAGGGAGGGGACCCCGGGCCAACTGTTTTTT. The encoded protein is CASREGTPGQLFF.

This clone was counted a single time. This likely reflects a read error, since a far larger clone is one base away. The chain uses TRBV7-2 and TRBJ1-6, with D hard to call. V shed 5 bases and J shed 5 bases, with 16 bases lying between them. The CDR3 extends over 16 amino acids. The V gene's germline CDR1 is SGHTA and CDR2 FQGNSA. CDR3 in DNA: TGTGCCAGCAGCCAAGTATTTTTCCTCGATAATTCACCCCTCCACTTT. This encodes CASSQVFFLDNSPLHF.

This chain links TRBV18 with TRBJ2-7, with D perhaps TRBD1 or TRBD2 (5 bases each). The ends were cut back, 3 bases at V and 6 bases at J, with 24 bases in the middle. The germline V gene encodes CDR1 KGHSH and CDR2 LQKENI. The CDR3 has 17 residues. In DNA form, the CDR3 reads TGTGCCAGCTCACCTCCACCGGGACGGAGCTTTTACTTCGAGCAGTACTTC. Its protein is CASSPPPGRSFYFEQYF.

CDR3 protein: CASSLAGIAEAFF. The CDR3 DNA sequence: TGTGCCAGCAGCTTAGCGGGGATCGCTGAAGCTTTCTTT. The chain recombines TRBV7-6 with TRBJ1-1; D is ambiguous. Germline V gives CDR1 SGHVS, CDR2 FNYEAQ. This CDR3 comprises 13 residues. V was trimmed by 0 bases and J by 6 bases, leaving 8 bases between them.

This chain uses TRBV28 with TRBJ1-5; no definite D call. The V end lost 3 bases, the J end lost 7 bases, and 4 bases lay between the germline ends. Germline V gene sequence: CDR1 MDHEN, CDR2 SYDVKM. This CDR3 comprises 11 residues. Here the CDR3 reads CASSFRQPQHF. The DNA for the CDR3 is TGTGCCAGCAGTTTCAGGCAGCCCCAGCATTTT.

V gene TRBV7-2 combines with J gene TRBJ1-2; D is perhaps TRBD1 (5 bases). Germline lookup yields CDR1 SGHTA and CDR2 FQGNSA. The CDR3 length is 12 residues. The V end lost 4 bases, the J end lost 7 bases, and 10 bases lay between the germline ends. The CDR3 nucleotides are TGTGCCAGCAGCTCCAACAGGCTTGGCTACACCTTC. It codes for CASSSNRLGYTF.

V gene TRBV6-1 combines with J gene TRBJ1-2; D remains unclear. The CDR3 totals 11 residues. Trimming left V 6 bases short and J 8 bases short, with 10 bases between. Germline V gives CDR1 MNHNS, CDR2 SASEGT. The DNA for the CDR3 is TGTGCCAGCAGCTTGGGTTTGGGCTACACCTTC. This gives the protein CASSLGLGYTF.

This chain connects TRBV5-5 to TRBJ1-1, with 7 bases lining up with TRBD1. The CDR3 totals 13 residues. The V gene end was trimmed by 4 bases and the J gene end by 8 bases; junction bases not matched to a gene: 8. The germline V gene encodes CDR1 SGHKS and CDR2 YYEKEE (reference sequence). As DNA, the CDR3 is TGTGCCAGCAGCGGGACAGCTTTAGGAGAAGCTTTCTTT. Translated: CASSGTALGEAFF.

This chain links TRBV10-3 with TRBJ2-3; 9 bases map to TRBD1. Trimming took 10 bases from V and 1 from J; bases not matched to a gene: 6. The germline V gene has CDR1 ENHRY and CDR2 SYGVKD. The CDR3 runs 14 residues. The CDR3 DNA reads TGTGCCACCGAGGGACAGGGCGGCACAGATACGCAGTATTTT. Encoded protein: CATEGQGGTDTQYF.

V usage is TRBV27 and J usage is TRBJ2-1, with D uncertain. The CDR3 length is 16 residues. With 3 bases removed from V and 0 bases from J, the gap between germline ends came to 12 bases. The germline V gene encodes CDR1 MNHEY and CDR2 SMNVEV (reference sequence). The CDR3 DNA follows: TGTGCCAGCAGTTTCAGGCGGTTATACTCCTACAATGAGCAGTTCTTC. This sequence encodes CASSFRRLYSYNEQFF.

The chain uses TRBV11-3 and TRBJ2-7; D is uncertain. CDR3 size: 13 residues. CDR1 and CDR2 (germline): SGHNT, YENEEA. Trimming left V 1 base short and J 2 bases short, with 6 bases between. The CDR3: CASSLGGTYEQYF. The CDR3 coding sequence is TGTGCCAGCAGCTTAGGCGGAACCTACGAGCAGTACTTC.

The chain uses TRBV7-9 and TRBJ2-3; no clear D gene. V lost 8 bases to trimming and J lost 6 bases, with 0 bases between them. The CDR3 spans 8 residues. Germline values: CDR1 SEHNR, CDR2 FQNEAQ (reference sequence). In DNA form, the CDR3 reads TGTGCCAGCGATACGCAGTATTTT. This codes for CASDTQYF.

The sample holds one count of this clone. The rearrangement joins TRBV29-1 to TRBJ2-6, with D tentatively TRBD1 or TRBD2 (5 bases each). The CDR3 has 15 residues. Trimming cost V 6 bases and J 2 bases, with 14 bases left between them. CDR1 and CDR2 from the germline V gene are SQVTM and ANQGSEA. In nucleotides, the CDR3 is TGCAGCGTCTCGGGACGTTTCGCTGGGGCCAACGTCCTGACTTTC. Translation gives CSVSGRFAGANVLTF.

The V call is TRBV12-5, the J call TRBJ1-6, with 7 positions matching TRBD1. CDR3 length equals 14 residues. V was clipped by 6 bases and J by 3 bases; unmatched bases: 2. Germline values: CDR1 LGHNT, CDR2 FRNRAP. CDR3 sequence (DNA): TGTGCTAGTGGCCCAGGGGGCTATAATTCACCCCTCCACTTT. Protein: CASGPGGYNSPLHF. Based on the CDR3 plus reference TRBV12-5 and TRBJ1-6, the full variable domain is DARVTQTPRHKVTEMGQEVTMRCQPILGHNTVFWYRQTMMQGLELLAYFRNRAPLDDSGMPKDRFSAEMPDATLATLKIQPSEPRDSAVYFCASGPGGYNSPLHFGNGTRLTVT.